Presented here are 32 T cell receptor beta chains from one specimen sequenced in a study of blood T cell repertoires in COVID-19. TCRdb keeps only in-frame clones here, not all; method: immunoSEQ multiplex PCR. The sample lists some 300,000 clones, 85% to 90% occurring once. The specimen was PBMCs or T cells enriched from blood (not recorded which). These TCRs come from a woman in her forties or fifties who had been exposed to COVID-19.

The chain employs TRBV6-5 and TRBJ2-5; D gene ambiguous. Trimming stripped 3 bases from V and 4 bases from J, with 6 bases between. CDR3 length: 12 residues. Germline loops: CDR1 MNHEY, CDR2 SVGAGI. The chain's CDR3 is CASSYSRETQYF. DNA for the CDR3: TGTGCCAGCAGTTATAGTAGAGAGACCCAGTACTTC.

This chain uses TRBV29-1 with TRBJ2-5, with D possibly TRBD1 on 5 matching bases. CDR1 and CDR2 (germline): SQVTM, ANQGSEA. V was shortened by 2 bases and J by 3 bases, with 16 bases between the two germline ends. The CDR3 runs 15 residues. The CDR3 sequence: CSVEWVQGLKETQYF. The CDR3 nucleotides read TGCAGCGTTGAATGGGTTCAGGGCCTCAAAGAGACCCAGTACTTC.

This chain uses TRBV7-2 with TRBJ2-1, with D possibly being TRBD1 (5 bases). Per the germline V gene, CDR1 is SGHTA and CDR2 is FQGNSA. The CDR3 runs to 14 residues. Trimming removed 2 bases at V and 6 bases at J, with 11 bases between. For the CDR3, the DNA is TGTGCCAGCAGCTTAAGTGCAGGGCGCAATGAGCAGTTCTTC. Its translation: CASSLSAGRNEQFF.

The chain recombines TRBV7-8 with TRBJ2-7; D uncertain. Per germline, CDR1 SGHVS and CDR2 FQNEAQ. CDR3 length: 13 amino acids. The V gene lost 3 bases and the J gene lost 1 base, with 7 bases spanning the gap. CDR3 amino acids: CASSLSGSYEQYF. The CDR3 nucleotides are TGTGCCAGCAGCTTGTCAGGATCCTACGAGCAGTACTTC.

The chain uses TRBV21-1 and TRBJ2-7; the D segment call TRBD2 is taken from the table without a DNA check. TRBV21-1 is labeled a pseudogene. This CDR3 spans 15 amino acids. The CDR3 sequence: CASSKGRKGAYEQYF. The CDR3 DNA is TGTGCCAGCAGCAAAGGACGGAAGGGAGCGTACGAGCAGTACTTC.

The rearrangement uses TRBV5-4 and TRBJ1-2; TRBD1 agrees at 9 bases. The germline V gene encodes CDR1 SGHNT and CDR2 YYREEE (reference sequence). J lost 5 bases, V lost 1 base, and 6 bases had no gene match. The CDR3 is 15 residues long. The CDR3 is CASSLTGGAWYGYTF. CDR3 nucleotide sequence: TGTGCCAGCAGCTTGACAGGGGGCGCTTGGTATGGCTACACCTTC.

J is TRBJ2-2 and V is TRBV2; D not resolved. Between the trimmed V and J ends, which lost 6 bases and 2 bases, there was a span of 7 bases. Germline V CDR1 and CDR2: SNHLY, FYNNEI. The CDR3 contains 13 residues. CDR3 amino acids: CASSTENTGELFF. CDR3 DNA: TGTGCCAGCAGCACAGAAAACACCGGGGAGCTGTTTTTT.

The chain has TRBV29-1 and TRBJ1-1, with a possible D match to TRBD1 (5 bases). Per germline, CDR1 SQVTM and CDR2 ANQGSEA. V dropped 4 bases and J dropped 1 base, with 10 bases sitting between them. The CDR3 loop spans 13 amino acids. The CDR3: CSVVGQGNTEAFF. The CDR3 DNA follows: TGCAGCGTTGTAGGCCAGGGGAACACTGAAGCTTTCTTT.

CDR3 in DNA: TGTGCCAGCAGCCCATTGAGTGAAGCTTTCTTT. Its translation: CASSPLSEAFF. The chain has TRBV2 and TRBJ1-1; D is undetermined. The length of the CDR3 is 11 residues. Germline V gene data show CDR1 as SNHLY and CDR2 as FYNNEI. The V end lost 6 bases, the J end lost 7 bases, and 9 bases lay between the germline ends.

V gene TRBV4-1 combines with J gene TRBJ2-3, with D tentatively TRBD2 (7 bases). The ends were cut back, 7 bases at V and 4 bases at J, with 27 bases in the middle. Germline loops: CDR1 MGHRA, CDR2 YSYEKL. CDR3 length: 18 amino acids. CDR3 in amino acids: CASKSLVRAGAVPDTQYF. The CDR3 DNA is TGCGCCAGCAAGTCTCTCGTGAGGGCGGGGGCCGTGCCAGATACGCAGTATTTT.

The chain is built from TRBV5-4 and TRBJ2-2; maybe TRBD2 (7 bases). The CDR3 sequence is 17 residues long. Germline CDR1 reads SGHNT; CDR2 reads YYREEE (reference sequence). V lost 4 bases and J lost 6, with 22 bases in between. The CDR3 is CASSPLLKGGAAGELFF. DNA for the CDR3: TGTGCCAGCAGCCCTCTTTTGAAGGGGGGGGCCGCCGGGGAGCTGTTTTTT.

The rearrangement links TRBV19 to TRBJ2-7; 8 bases are shared with TRBD1. Trimming cost V 9 bases and J 2 bases; bases outside gene matches: 12. The CDR3 consists of 15 residues. Germline assignment: CDR1 LNHDA and CDR2 SQIVND (reference sequence). CDR3 nucleotides: TGTGCCAGCAGTGCACGGGACAGGCAAACCTACGAGCAGTACTTC. It encodes CASSARDRQTYEQYF. Variable domain in full (rest from reference TRBV19 and TRBJ2-7): DGGITQSPKYLFRKEGQNVTLSCEQNLNHDAMYWYRQDPGQGLRLIYYSQIVNDFQKGDIAEGYSVSREKKESFPLTVTSAQKNPTAFYLCASSARDRQTYEQYFGPGTRLTVT.

In its sample, this clone was seen once. The chain carries TRBV30 and TRBJ1-1, with TRBD1 matching over 7 bases. This CDR3 has 13 residues. The V gene end was trimmed by 7 bases and the J gene end by 4 bases; junction bases not matched to a gene: 9. In germline, CDR1 is GTSNPN, CDR2 SVGIG (reference sequence). CDR3 in amino acids: CASRTGGFTEAFF. The CDR3 DNA is TGTGCCTCCCGGACAGGAGGTTTCACTGAAGCTTTCTTT.

The genes are TRBV27 and TRBJ1-6; the D gene is possibly TRBD1 (6 bases). This CDR3 region has 13 residues. From germline, CDR1 is MNHEY and CDR2 SMNVEV (reference sequence). V was pared by 4 bases and J by 9 bases, with 10 bases between. CDR3 in amino acids: CASSYREGSPLHF. The CDR3, as DNA: TGTGCCAGCAGTTACAGGGAGGGTTCACCCCTCCACTTT.

The chain employs TRBV7-2 and TRBJ1-5; D unresolved. The CDR3 is made up of 13 amino acids. Germline lookup yields CDR1 SGHTA and CDR2 FQGNSA. Between the trimmed V and J ends, which lost 2 bases and 1 base, there was a span of 3 bases. The CDR3 region has the DNA TGTGCCAGCAGCTTACAAAGCAATCAGCCCCAGCATTTT. It specifies CASSLQSNQPQHF.

The chain employs TRBV5-6 and TRBJ2-2, with D perhaps matching TRBD2 (6 bases). Germline assignment: CDR1 SGHDT and CDR2 YYEEEE. There are 16 residues in the CDR3. The ends were cut back, 4 bases at V and 0 bases at J, with 13 bases in the middle. This CDR3 reads CASSTEGGTNTGELFF. In DNA, the CDR3 is TGTGCCAGCAGCACCGAGGGAGGAACGAACACCGGGGAGCTGTTTTTT.

The rearrangement uses TRBV6-5 and TRBJ2-1, with D tentatively TRBD2 (6 bases). CDR3 size: 11 residues. CDR1 is MNHEY, CDR2 SVGAGI, per germline. Trimming cost V 5 bases and J 12 bases, with 11 bases left between them. As DNA, the CDR3 is TGTGCCAGCAGTAATGCGGGACGGCAGTTCTTC. Its translation is CASSNAGRQFF.

J is TRBJ1-4 and V is TRBV7-9, with D perhaps TRBD1 (6 bases). This CDR3 is 15 amino acids long. The V and J ends lost 5 bases and 8 bases respectively, with 18 bases between them. CDR1 SEHNR and CDR2 FQNEAQ come from the germline V gene (reference sequence). The CDR3 bases are TGTGCCAGCAGCCCCGGGGGGGGCGAAGTCGAAAAACTGTTTTTT. It translates to CASSPGGGEVEKLFF.

The chain links TRBV4-2 to TRBJ1-5; weak D call: TRBD1 (6 bases). CDR1 LGHNA and CDR2 YNFKEQ come from the germline V gene. This CDR3 has 13 residues. Deletions cut 3 bases from V and 5 bases from J, with 8 bases between. CDR3 sequence (DNA): TGTGCCAGCAGCCAGTACAGGGATCAGCCCCAGCATTTT. Amino acids: CASSQYRDQPQHF.

The chain has TRBV18 and TRBJ1-1; no clear D. The V gene lost 0 bases and the J gene lost 1 base, with 12 bases spanning the gap. Germline V CDR1 and CDR2: KGHSH, LQKENI. The CDR3 extends over 16 amino acids. The CDR3 coding sequence is TGTGCCAGCTCACCACCTCTTCGGGAGCAGAACACTGAAGCTTTCTTT. Its translation: CASSPPLREQNTEAFF.

The genes are TRBV29-1 and TRBJ2-7, with D maybe TRBD1 (6 bases). V lost 3 bases and J 0 bases, leaving 18 bases between the germline ends. Germline CDR1 SQVTM, CDR2 ANQGSEA. This CDR3 has 16 amino acids. CDR3 in DNA: TGCAGCGTTGATGGTACTCTTACAGGGATCTCCTACGAGCAGTACTTC. Translating it yields CSVDGTLTGISYEQYF.

This sequence joins TRBV15 and TRBJ1-1; tentative D call: TRBD1 (5 bases). CDR1 LNHNV and CDR2 YYDKDF come from the germline V gene (reference sequence). The CDR3 loop spans 15 amino acids. V was clipped by 5 bases and J by 1 base, with 14 bases between them. Here the CDR3 reads CATSSLKQENTEAFF. CDR3 nucleotide sequence: TGTGCCACCAGCTCCCTAAAACAGGAGAACACTGAAGCTTTCTTT.

This clone was observed once. The V and J genes are TRBV19 and TRBJ1-6, with 7 bases that match TRBD1. Germline CDR1 is LNHDA and CDR2 is SQIVND (reference sequence). This CDR3 region has 14 residues. V trimming: 6 bases; J trimming: 9 bases; junction bases outside the gene matches: 8. In nucleotides, the CDR3 is TGTGCCAGTAGGCCGGGACAGAAGACTTCACCCCTCCACTTT. Amino acids: CASRPGQKTSPLHF. Complete variable domain (other parts from reference TRBV19 and TRBJ1-6): DGGITQSPKYLFRKEGQNVTLSCEQNLNHDAMYWYRQDPGQGLRLIYYSQIVNDFQKGDIAEGYSVSREKKESFPLTVTSAQKNPTAFYLCASRPGQKTSPLHFGNGTRLTVT.

This clone occurred once. The genes are TRBV27 and TRBJ1-2, with D perhaps matching TRBD1 (6 bases). This CDR3 is built from 13 residues. Between the trimmed V and J ends, which lost 3 bases and 4 bases, there was a span of 9 bases. Germline-derived CDR1 and CDR2 are MNHEY and SMNVEV (reference sequence). As DNA, the CDR3 is TGTGCCAGCAGTTTCACAGGGCCCTATGGCTACACCTTC. This encodes CASSFTGPYGYTF.

In this sample, this clone turned up a few times. V and J are TRBV28 and TRBJ1-2; a weak D match, TRBD1 (6 bases). V was cut by 7 bases and J by 5 bases, with 11 bases left in between. The CDR3 is made up of 12 amino acids. Germline values: CDR1 MDHEN, CDR2 SYDVKM. CDR3 amino acids: CASTKQGYGYTF. The CDR3 DNA is TGTGCCAGCACCAAACAGGGTTATGGCTACACCTTC.

The chain couples TRBV4-1 to TRBJ2-1; possible D gene TRBD2, 6 bases. Germline V gives CDR1 MGHRA, CDR2 YSYEKL. Trimming stripped 6 bases from V and 6 bases from J, with 12 bases between. The CDR3 contains 13 residues. In DNA, the CDR3 is TGCGCCAGCAGAAAACGGGGGACCAATGAGCAGTTCTTC. Translating it yields CASRKRGTNEQFF.

The V call is TRBV3-1 (or the pseudogene TRBV3-2), the J call TRBJ2-5, with D perhaps TRBD1 (5 bases). Germline values: CDR1 LGHDT, CDR2 YNNKEL (reference sequence). The CDR3 consists of 15 residues. The V and J ends lost 2 bases and 5 bases respectively, with 15 bases between them. This CDR3 reads CASSQNELGRETQYF. Here the CDR3 DNA reads TGTGCCAGCAGCCAAAACGAGTTGGGGCGGGAGACCCAGTACTTC.

The rearrangement uses TRBV18 and TRBJ1-6, with 8 bases matching TRBD1. The length of the CDR3 is 14 residues. V was pared by 2 bases and J by 9 bases, with 3 bases of the junction left unmatched. CDR1 is KGHSH, CDR2 LQKENI, per germline. The CDR3 DNA follows: TGTGCCAGCTCACCAGGACAGGGTGCTTCACCCCTCCACTTT. Translated: CASSPGQGASPLHF.

The V call is TRBV7-9, the J call TRBJ1-1; D not resolved. This CDR3 region has 15 residues. V shed 5 bases and J shed 0 bases, with 13 bases lying between them. Germline V gives CDR1 SEHNR, CDR2 FQNEAQ (reference sequence). In nucleotides, the CDR3 is TGTGCCAGCAGCGAAGGCCGGGGAATGAACACTGAAGCTTTCTTT. Translating it yields CASSEGRGMNTEAFF.

J is TRBJ1-5 and V is TRBV9; D not resolved. The germline V gene encodes CDR1 SGDLS and CDR2 YYNGEE. The CDR3 runs 14 residues. V was clipped by 2 bases and J by 5 bases, with 11 bases between them. The CDR3 loop reads CASSVSNSDQPQHF. The CDR3 coding sequence is TGTGCCAGCAGCGTCTCGAACAGTGATCAGCCCCAGCATTTT.

V gene TRBV3-1 (or the pseudogene TRBV3-2) combines with J gene TRBJ2-1; 9 bases match TRBD2. CDR3 length: 16 amino acids. The V segment lost 0 bases and the J segment 4 bases; nucleotides outside the gene matches: 4. Germline CDR1 is LGHDT and CDR2 is YNNKEL (reference sequence). The CDR3 sequence: CASSQDQRGVYNEQFF. The CDR3 bases are TGTGCCAGCAGCCAAGACCAGCGGGGGGTATACAATGAGCAGTTCTTC.

As for this clone: The germline gene is not matched at one end of the junction; a read error may be the cause. The chain couples TRBV7-9 to TRBJ1-2, with D uncertain. From germline, CDR1 is SEHNR and CDR2 FQNEAQ (reference sequence). This CDR3 comprises 16 residues. The CDR3 sequence: CASSVADSDDNYGYTF. The CDR3 nucleotides are TGTGCCAGCAGCGTAGCAGACTCCGATGATAACTATGGCTACACCTTC.